The rows below give T cell receptor beta chains drawn from one sample of a study of blood T cell repertoires in COVID-19. This table comes from immunoSEQ multiplex PCR, and its TCRdb copy is limited to in-frame clones, with some not included. The sample lists approximately 73,000 clones, about 91% occurring once. Source material: peripheral blood. Every receptor here comes from an elderly man with acute or convalescent COVID-19. CDR3s include the opening cysteine and the closing phenylalanine or tryptophan. Fields, in order: J gene, clone size, V gene, D gene, CDR3 length, CDR3 DNA, CDR3 protein. A D gene is named only where the DNA matches it firmly. Rows may omit the clone size; those that give it use once, few, many or a size class.

j_call: TRBJ1-3; clone_size: -; v_call: TRBV19; d_call: -; cdr3_length: 16; cdr3_nt: TGTGCCAGTAGTATAGCTCGGAGGGACTCTGGAAACACCATATATTTT; cdr3_aa: CASSIARRDSGNTIYF
j_call: TRBJ1-4; clone_size: -; v_call: TRBV19; d_call: -; cdr3_length: 15; cdr3_nt: TGTGCCAGTAGTATTATCGGCGTGGGAGGGGAAAAACTGTTTTTT; cdr3_aa: CASSIIGVGGEKLFF
j_call: TRBJ1-1; clone_size: -; v_call: TRBV7-9; d_call: TRBD1; cdr3_length: 15; cdr3_nt: TGTGCCAGCAGCCTGGGACAGTCAATGAACACTGAAGCTTTCTTT; cdr3_aa: CASSLGQSMNTEAFF
j_call: TRBJ1-2; clone_size: -; v_call: TRBV5-6; d_call: -; cdr3_length: 12; cdr3_nt: TGTGCCAGCAGGCCCGGCGGTTATGGCTACACCTTC; cdr3_aa: CASRPGGYGYTF
j_call: TRBJ1-2; clone_size: -; v_call: TRBV6-5; d_call: TRBD1; cdr3_length: 12; cdr3_nt: TGTGCCAGCAGCGCAGACAGGGTTGGCTACACCTTC; cdr3_aa: CASSADRVGYTF
j_call: TRBJ1-1; clone_size: -; v_call: TRBV27; d_call: TRBD1; cdr3_length: 17; cdr3_nt: TGTGCCAGCAGTTTATCGAGGGACAGGGGGCTTCGTCCTGAAGCTTTCTTT; cdr3_aa: CASSLSRDRGLRPEAFF
j_call: TRBJ2-1; clone_size: -; v_call: TRBV9; d_call: TRBD2; cdr3_length: 16; cdr3_nt: TGTGCCAGCAGCGTAGGTGGACTAGCGGGATATAATGAGCAGTTCTTC; cdr3_aa: CASSVGGLAGYNEQFF
j_call: TRBJ2-1; clone_size: -; v_call: TRBV2; d_call: TRBD1; cdr3_length: 12; cdr3_nt: TGTGCCAGCCGGGACAGGGACAATGAGCAGTTCTTC; cdr3_aa: CASRDRDNEQFF
j_call: TRBJ1-1; clone_size: -; v_call: TRBV5-1; d_call: -; cdr3_length: 14; cdr3_nt: TGCGCCAGCAGCTTGGCCAGGGCAGGGCTAGAAGCTTTCTTT; cdr3_aa: CASSLARAGLEAFF
j_call: TRBJ2-1; clone_size: -; v_call: TRBV7-9; d_call: -; cdr3_length: 11; cdr3_nt: TGTGCCAGCAGCTCCCTGAATGAGCAGTTCTTC; cdr3_aa: CASSSLNEQFF
j_call: TRBJ2-7; clone_size: few; v_call: TRBV5-4; d_call: TRBD1; cdr3_length: 14; cdr3_nt: TGTGCCAGCAGCACGGACAGGTCCTCCTACGAGCAGTACTTC; cdr3_aa: CASSTDRSSYEQYF
j_call: TRBJ2-6; clone_size: -; v_call: TRBV12-5; d_call: -; cdr3_length: 18; cdr3_nt: TGTGCTAGTGGTTGTTTATTTTTGCAGGACAAAGTCGGGCACGTCCTGACTTTC; cdr3_aa: CASGCLFLQDKVGHVLTF
j_call: TRBJ2-1; clone_size: many; v_call: TRBV5-1; d_call: -; cdr3_length: 13; cdr3_nt: TGCGCCAGCAGCTGGGGGGTCACTAGCCGGAGGATCTTC; cdr3_aa: CASSWGVTSRRIF
j_call: TRBJ2-2; clone_size: -; v_call: TRBV5-8; d_call: -; cdr3_length: 15; cdr3_nt: TGTGCCAGCAGCTTGGTTGGAGCGCGAGCCGGGGAGCTGTTTTTT; cdr3_aa: CASSLVGARAGELFF
j_call: TRBJ1-2; clone_size: -; v_call: TRBV7-8; d_call: TRBD1; cdr3_length: 16; cdr3_nt: TGTGCCAGCAGCTTAGTCGGGGCAGGGGGCGCTTATGGCTACACCTTC; cdr3_aa: CASSLVGAGGAYGYTF
j_call: TRBJ2-2; clone_size: -; v_call: TRBV19; d_call: -; cdr3_length: 14; cdr3_nt: TGTGCCAGTAGTATAGGGCAGAACACCGGGGAGCTGTTTTTT; cdr3_aa: CASSIGQNTGELFF
j_call: TRBJ1-1; clone_size: -; v_call: TRBV10-3; d_call: -; cdr3_length: 14; cdr3_nt: TGTGCCATCAGTGAGTTAAATTACAGGACTGAAGCTTTCTTT; cdr3_aa: CAISELNYRTEAFF
j_call: TRBJ1-1; clone_size: -; v_call: TRBV5-6; d_call: -; cdr3_length: 15; cdr3_nt: TGTGCCAGCAGCTTGGAAGCAGGGATGGACACTGAAGCTTTCTTT; cdr3_aa: CASSLEAGMDTEAFF
j_call: TRBJ1-6; clone_size: -; v_call: TRBV6-6; d_call: -; cdr3_length: 16; cdr3_nt: TGTGCCAGCAGCCCGTCACGAGGACAGCCCAATTCACCCCTCCACTTT; cdr3_aa: CASSPSRGQPNSPLHF
j_call: TRBJ2-3; clone_size: -; v_call: TRBV28; d_call: TRBD2; cdr3_length: 17; cdr3_nt: TGTGCCAGCAGTTCCACGTGGGGACTAGCGGGAGCAGATACGCAGTATTTT; cdr3_aa: CASSSTWGLAGADTQYF
j_call: TRBJ1-5; clone_size: -; v_call: TRBV30; d_call: -; cdr3_length: 14; cdr3_nt: TGTGCCTGGAGTGTAGGACTCAGCAATCAGCCCCAGCATTTT; cdr3_aa: CAWSVGLSNQPQHF
j_call: TRBJ1-1; clone_size: -; v_call: TRBV3-1/TRBV3-2; d_call: -; cdr3_length: 12; cdr3_nt: TGTGCCAGCAGCCAAGCTGGGGGCTGGGCTTTCTTT; cdr3_aa: CASSQAGGWAFF
j_call: TRBJ2-3; clone_size: few; v_call: TRBV9; d_call: -; cdr3_length: 15; cdr3_nt: TGTGCCAGCAGCGTAGGAGGGGGTATCGGGGATACGCAGTATTTT; cdr3_aa: CASSVGGGIGDTQYF
j_call: TRBJ2-1; clone_size: -; v_call: TRBV12-3/TRBV12-4; d_call: -; cdr3_length: 12; cdr3_nt: TGTGCCAGCAGTCTCGTATCCGGTGAGCAGTTCTTC; cdr3_aa: CASSLVSGEQFF
j_call: TRBJ1-2; clone_size: -; v_call: TRBV12-5; d_call: TRBD1; cdr3_length: 14; cdr3_nt: TGTGCTAGTGGTCTCCACCTACAGGGGCCAGGCTACACCTTC; cdr3_aa: CASGLHLQGPGYTF
j_call: TRBJ1-6; clone_size: -; v_call: TRBV2; d_call: TRBD1; cdr3_length: 15; cdr3_nt: TGTGCCAGCAGCGGACAGGGGGCAGGAAATTCACCCCTCCACTTT; cdr3_aa: CASSGQGAGNSPLHF
j_call: TRBJ2-7; clone_size: once; v_call: TRBV11-2; d_call: -; cdr3_length: 14; cdr3_nt: TGTGCCAGCAGCTTAGACAGGGTTCCCCACGAGCAGTACTTC; cdr3_aa: CASSLDRVPHEQYF
j_call: TRBJ1-1; clone_size: -; v_call: TRBV25-1; d_call: -; cdr3_length: 11; cdr3_nt: TGTGCCATCCCATCGGGGGATGAAGCTTTCTTT; cdr3_aa: CAIPSGDEAFF
j_call: TRBJ2-7; clone_size: -; v_call: TRBV30; d_call: -; cdr3_length: 12; cdr3_nt: TGTGCATGGAATCGGGGGACCTTCCTGCAGTACTTC; cdr3_aa: CAWNRGTFLQYF
j_call: TRBJ2-3; clone_size: -; v_call: TRBV19; d_call: -; cdr3_length: 14; cdr3_nt: TGTGCCAGTAGTATCTTGGAGGGGACAGATACGCAGTATTTT; cdr3_aa: CASSILEGTDTQYF
j_call: TRBJ1-5; clone_size: -; v_call: TRBV29-1; d_call: -; cdr3_length: 13; cdr3_nt: TGCAGCGCCCTGCGGGGCTGGTGTCAGCCCCAGCATTTT; cdr3_aa: CSALRGWCQPQHF
j_call: TRBJ2-7; clone_size: -; v_call: TRBV3-1/TRBV3-2; d_call: -; cdr3_length: 11; cdr3_nt: TGTGCCAGCAGCCAAAGCCACGAGCAGTACTTC; cdr3_aa: CASSQSHEQYF
j_call: TRBJ1-5; clone_size: -; v_call: TRBV2; d_call: -; cdr3_length: 17; cdr3_nt: TGTGCCAGCAGTGAAGCGGAAGGGGCTGTTAGCAATCAGCCCCAGCATTTT; cdr3_aa: CASSEAEGAVSNQPQHF
j_call: TRBJ1-2; clone_size: -; v_call: TRBV2; d_call: TRBD1; cdr3_length: 14; cdr3_nt: TGTGCCAGCAGAGAAACAGGGGACCCCTATGGCTACACCTTC; cdr3_aa: CASRETGDPYGYTF
j_call: TRBJ1-1; clone_size: -; v_call: TRBV7-9; d_call: -; cdr3_length: 13; cdr3_nt: TGTGCCAGCAGCTTATTACAGAACACTGAAGCTTTCTTT; cdr3_aa: CASSLLQNTEAFF
j_call: TRBJ2-1; clone_size: many; v_call: TRBV7-9; d_call: -; cdr3_length: 13; cdr3_nt: TGTGCCAGCAGCTTAGCTGGGCTAGCGGAGCAGTTCTTC; cdr3_aa: CASSLAGLAEQFF
j_call: TRBJ1-1; clone_size: -; v_call: TRBV21-1; d_call: -; cdr3_length: 18; cdr3_nt: TGTGCCAGCACCTCGTGTGGGCCGGACAGGTTCCAGAACACTGAAGCTTTCTTT; cdr3_aa: CASTSCGPDRFQNTEAFF